This TCR beta chain was captured by sequencing in a study of T cell responses to AZD1222 COVID-19 vaccine. Germline CDR1 SEHNR, CDR2 FQNEAQ (reference sequence). The CDR3 covers 11 residues. Generated by immunoSEQ multiplex PCR, the TCRdb table keeps only in-frame clones and is missing some. Of approximately 79,000 clones listed, 80% to 90% were seen once; the top ten hold over 7.5%. On this clone: What it binds is unknown.

Findings and limits, study-wide: Within unmutated variant regions lay the reported targets of nearly half of spike-specific TCRs. The breadth and depth of Spike-specific TCRs increased once two AZD1222 doses had been given. After the peak T cell response, and only then, were repertoires sampled. Donor demographics were predominantly white British with a female majority; clonal diversity may be underestimated.

The sequencing used peripheral blood, collected on day 0 of AZD1222 vaccination. V gene TRBV7-9 combines with J gene TRBJ2-1, with TRBD2 as a possible D gene (7 bases). The origin of this receptor is an adult in good health. CDR3 protein: CAGGHDNEQFF. As DNA, the CDR3 is TGTGCGGGGGGGCACGACAATGAGCAGTTCTTC.